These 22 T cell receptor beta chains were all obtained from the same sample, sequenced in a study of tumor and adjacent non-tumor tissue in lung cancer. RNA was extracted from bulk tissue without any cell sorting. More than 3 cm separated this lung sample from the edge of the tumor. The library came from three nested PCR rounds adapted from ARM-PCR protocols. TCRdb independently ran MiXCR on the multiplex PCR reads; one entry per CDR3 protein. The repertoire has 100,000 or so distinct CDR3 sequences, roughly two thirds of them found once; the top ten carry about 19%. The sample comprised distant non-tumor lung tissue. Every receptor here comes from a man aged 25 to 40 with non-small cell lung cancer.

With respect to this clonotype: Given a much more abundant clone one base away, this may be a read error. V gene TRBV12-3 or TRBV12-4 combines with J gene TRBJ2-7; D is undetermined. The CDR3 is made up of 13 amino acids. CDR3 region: CASTWTGSYGQYF. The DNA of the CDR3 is TGTGCCAGCACCTGGACGGGCTCCTACGGGCAGTACTTC.

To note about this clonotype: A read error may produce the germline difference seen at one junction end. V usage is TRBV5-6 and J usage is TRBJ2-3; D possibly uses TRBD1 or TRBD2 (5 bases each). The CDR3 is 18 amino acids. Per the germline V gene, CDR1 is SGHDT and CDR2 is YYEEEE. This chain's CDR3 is CASSPRGSWGTSTDTQYF. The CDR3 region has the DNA TGTGCTAGCAGCCCCAGAGGGAGTTGGGGCACTAGCACAGATACGCAGTATTTT.

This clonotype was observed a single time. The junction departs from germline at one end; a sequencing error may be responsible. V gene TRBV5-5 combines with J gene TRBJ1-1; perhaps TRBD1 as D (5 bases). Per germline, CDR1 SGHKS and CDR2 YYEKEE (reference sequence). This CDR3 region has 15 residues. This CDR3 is CASSLSTSSDTEVFF. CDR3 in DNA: TGTGCCAGCAGCTTGTCTACATCCTCGGACACTGAAGTTTTCTTT.

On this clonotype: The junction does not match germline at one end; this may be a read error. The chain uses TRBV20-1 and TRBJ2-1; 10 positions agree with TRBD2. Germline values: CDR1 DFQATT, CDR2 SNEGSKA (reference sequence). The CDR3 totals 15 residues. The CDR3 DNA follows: TGCAATGCCCTTACCGGGACTAGCGTTCTCCATGAGCGGTTCTTC. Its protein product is CNALTGTSVLHERFF.

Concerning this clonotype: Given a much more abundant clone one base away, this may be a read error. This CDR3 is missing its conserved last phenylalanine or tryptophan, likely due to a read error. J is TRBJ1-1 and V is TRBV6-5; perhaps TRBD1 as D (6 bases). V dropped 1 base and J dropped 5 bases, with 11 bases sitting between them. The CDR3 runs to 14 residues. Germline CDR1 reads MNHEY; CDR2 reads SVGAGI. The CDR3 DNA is TGTGCCAGCAGTTACTTACAGGGTGGGACTGAAGCTTTCCTT. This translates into CASSYLQGGTEAFL.

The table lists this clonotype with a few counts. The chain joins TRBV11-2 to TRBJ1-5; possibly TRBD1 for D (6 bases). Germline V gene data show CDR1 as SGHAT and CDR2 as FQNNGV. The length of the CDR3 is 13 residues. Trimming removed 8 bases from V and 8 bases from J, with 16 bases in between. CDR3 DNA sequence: TGTGCCAGCGCCTGGACAGTCCCGGAGCCCCAGCATTTT. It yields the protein CASAWTVPEPQHF.

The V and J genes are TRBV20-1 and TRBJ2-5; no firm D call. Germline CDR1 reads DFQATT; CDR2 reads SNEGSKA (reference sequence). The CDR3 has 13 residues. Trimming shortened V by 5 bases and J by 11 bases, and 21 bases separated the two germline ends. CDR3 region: CSASTLSGDTQYF. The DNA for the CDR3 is TGCAGTGCTTCGACCCTCAGTGGGGATACTCAGTACTTC.

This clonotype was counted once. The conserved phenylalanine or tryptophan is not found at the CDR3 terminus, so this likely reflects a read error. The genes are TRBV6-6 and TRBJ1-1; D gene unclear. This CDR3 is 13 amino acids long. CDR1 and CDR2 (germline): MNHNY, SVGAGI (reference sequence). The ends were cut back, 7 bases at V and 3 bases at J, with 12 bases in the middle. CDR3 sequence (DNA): TGTGCCAGCACCAAGAGTACGGACACTGAAGCTTTCATT. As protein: CASTKSTDTEAFI.

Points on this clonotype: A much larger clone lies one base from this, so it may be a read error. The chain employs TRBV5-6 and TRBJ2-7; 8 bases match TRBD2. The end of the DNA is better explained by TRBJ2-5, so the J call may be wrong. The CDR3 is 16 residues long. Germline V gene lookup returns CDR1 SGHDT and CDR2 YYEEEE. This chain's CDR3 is CASSFGGRGGLETQYF. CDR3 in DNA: TGTGCCAGCAGCTTTGGGGGACGGGGGGGGCTTGAGACCCAGTACTTC.

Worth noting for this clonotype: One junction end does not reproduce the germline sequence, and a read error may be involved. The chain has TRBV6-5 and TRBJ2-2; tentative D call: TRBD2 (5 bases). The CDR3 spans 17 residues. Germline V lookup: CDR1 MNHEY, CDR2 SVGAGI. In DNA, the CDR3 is TGTGTCAGCAGCCTGACCTGGAGCTCCGCGAACACCGGGGAGCTGTTATTT. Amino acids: CVSSLTWSSANTGELLF.

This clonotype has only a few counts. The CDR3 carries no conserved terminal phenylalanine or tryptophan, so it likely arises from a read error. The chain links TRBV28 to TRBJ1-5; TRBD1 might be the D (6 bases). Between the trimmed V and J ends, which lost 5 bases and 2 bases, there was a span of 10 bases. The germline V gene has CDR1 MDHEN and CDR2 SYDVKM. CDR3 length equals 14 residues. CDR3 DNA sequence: TGTGCCAGCAGTCCAAGACAGGGCAATCAGCCCCAGCATCTT. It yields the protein CASSPRQGNQPQHL.

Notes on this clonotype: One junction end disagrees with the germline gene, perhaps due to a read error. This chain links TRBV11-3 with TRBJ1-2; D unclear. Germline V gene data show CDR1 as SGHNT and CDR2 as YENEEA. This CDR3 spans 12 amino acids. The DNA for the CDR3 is TGTGCTAGCAGCTCGAACAGCTATGGTTACATCTTC. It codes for CASSSNSYGYIF. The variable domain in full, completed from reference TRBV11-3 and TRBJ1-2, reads EAGVVQSPRYKIIEKKQPVAFWCNPISGHNTLYWYLQNLGQGPELLIRYENEEAVDDSQLPKDRFSAERLKGVDSTLKIQPAELGDSAVYLCASSSNSYGYIFGSGTRLTVV.

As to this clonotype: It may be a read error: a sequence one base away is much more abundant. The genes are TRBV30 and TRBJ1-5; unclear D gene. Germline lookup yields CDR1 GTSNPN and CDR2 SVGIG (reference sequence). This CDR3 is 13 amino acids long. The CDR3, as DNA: TGTGTCTGGAGTCAGACGGGCAATCAGCCCCAGCATTTT. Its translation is CVWSQTGNQPQHF. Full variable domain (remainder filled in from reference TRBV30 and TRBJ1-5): SQTIHQWPATLVQPVGSPLSLECTVEGTSNPNLYWYRQAAGRGLQLLFYSVGIGQISSEVPQNLSASRPQDRQFILSSKKLLLSDSGFYLCVWSQTGNQPQHFGDGTRLSIL.

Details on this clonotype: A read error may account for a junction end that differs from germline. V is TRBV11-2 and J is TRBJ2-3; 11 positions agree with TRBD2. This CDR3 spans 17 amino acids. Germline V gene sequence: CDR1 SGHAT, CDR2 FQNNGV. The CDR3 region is CASSLSIAGGPIDAQYF. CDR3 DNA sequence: TGTGCCAGCAGCTTATCCATAGCGGGAGGGCCGATAGATGCGCAGTATTTT.

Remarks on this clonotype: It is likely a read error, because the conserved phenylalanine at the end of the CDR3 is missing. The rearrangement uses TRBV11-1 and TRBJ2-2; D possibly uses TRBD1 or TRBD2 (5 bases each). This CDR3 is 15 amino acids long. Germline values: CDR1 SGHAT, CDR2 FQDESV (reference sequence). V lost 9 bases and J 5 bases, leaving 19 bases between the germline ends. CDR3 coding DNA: TGTGCCAGTAGCCAGAAGGGCAGGGAGACCGGGGAGCTGTTTTAT. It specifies CASSQKGRETGELFY.

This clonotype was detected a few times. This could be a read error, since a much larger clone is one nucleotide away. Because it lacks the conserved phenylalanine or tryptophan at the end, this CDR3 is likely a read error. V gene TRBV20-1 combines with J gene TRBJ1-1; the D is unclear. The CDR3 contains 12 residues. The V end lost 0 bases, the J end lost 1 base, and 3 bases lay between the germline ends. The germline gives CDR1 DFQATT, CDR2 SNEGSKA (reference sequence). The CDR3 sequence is CSARDPNTEAFS. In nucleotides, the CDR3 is TGCAGTGCTAGAGACCCGAACACTGAAGCTTTCTCT.

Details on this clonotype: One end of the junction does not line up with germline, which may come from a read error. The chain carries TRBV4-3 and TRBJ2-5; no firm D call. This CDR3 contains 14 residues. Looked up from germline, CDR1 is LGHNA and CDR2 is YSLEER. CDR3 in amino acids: CASSQVSRQETQYF. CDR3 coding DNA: TGTGCCAGCAGCCAAGTCTCGAGACAAGAAACCCAGTACTTC.

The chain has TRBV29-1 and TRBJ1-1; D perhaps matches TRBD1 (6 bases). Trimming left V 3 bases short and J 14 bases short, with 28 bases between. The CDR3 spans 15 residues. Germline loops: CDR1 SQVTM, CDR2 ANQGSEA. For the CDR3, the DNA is TGCAGCGTTGACTCCGGGGGCGAGATGAACATTGAAACATTCTTT. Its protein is CSVDSGGEMNIETFF.

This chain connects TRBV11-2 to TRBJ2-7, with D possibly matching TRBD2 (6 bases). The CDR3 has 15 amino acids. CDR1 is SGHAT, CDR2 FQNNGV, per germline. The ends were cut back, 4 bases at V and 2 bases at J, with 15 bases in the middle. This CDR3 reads CASSSGTGVTYEQYF. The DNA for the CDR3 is TGTGCCAGCAGCTCCGGGACGGGGGTTACCTACGAGCAGTACTTC.

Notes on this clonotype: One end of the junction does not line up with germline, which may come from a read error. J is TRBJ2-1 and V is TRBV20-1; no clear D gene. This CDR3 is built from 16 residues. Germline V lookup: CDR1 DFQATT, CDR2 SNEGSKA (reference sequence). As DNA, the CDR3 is TGCAGTGCGCCCGGCGCGGTAAAGAAATCCTACAATGAGCAGTCCTTC. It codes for CSAPGAVKKSYNEQSF.

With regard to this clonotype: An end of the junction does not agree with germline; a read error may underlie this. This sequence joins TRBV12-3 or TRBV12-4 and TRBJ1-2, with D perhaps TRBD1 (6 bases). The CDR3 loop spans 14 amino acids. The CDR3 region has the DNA TGTGCCAGCAGCCGGTACAGGGCGGTCTATGGCTACACCTTT. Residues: CASSRYRAVYGYTF.

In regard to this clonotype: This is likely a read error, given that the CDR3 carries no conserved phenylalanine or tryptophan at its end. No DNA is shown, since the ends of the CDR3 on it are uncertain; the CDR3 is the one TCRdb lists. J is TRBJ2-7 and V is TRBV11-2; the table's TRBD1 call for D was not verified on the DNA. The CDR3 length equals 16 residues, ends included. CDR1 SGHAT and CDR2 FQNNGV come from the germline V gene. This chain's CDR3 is CASSFGLLRGRDERYC.